The TCR beta chain under discussion was sequenced for a study of T cells in Graves' hyperthyroidism and ophthalmopathy. In its sample, this clonotype was seen many times. TCR beta CDR3 regions were amplified from RNA. With the HTBI primer set, the TCR CDR3 went through a first round of RT-PCR. MiXCR was run by TCRdb on the multiplex PCR reads, yielding one entry per CDR3 protein. The sample yields over 150,000 distinct CDR3 sequences, approximately 15% seen once. From germline, CDR1 is SGDLS and CDR2 YYNGEE. The length of the CDR3 is 15 residues. J was trimmed by 0 bases and V by 4 bases; bases with no gene match: 6.

The rearrangement joins TRBV9 to TRBJ2-7; 8 nucleotides match TRBD2. What was sequenced was blood. The receptor was derived from a woman aged 50 to 60 with Graves' hyperthyroidism. This chain's CDR3 is CASSLGGGSSYEQYF. The CDR3 DNA reads as TGTGCCAGCAGCCTCGGCGGGGGGAGCTCCTACGAGCAGTACTTC.